Below, 24 T cell receptor beta chains from the same sample are listed, as sequenced in a study of identical twins. TCRdb processed the 5' RACE reads anew with MiXCR; each CDR3 protein has one entry. This table has some 630,000 distinct CDR3 sequences, around 7.5% appearing once. This same sample was also taken into another study, of yellow fever vaccine responses in identical twins.

The sequenced sample consisted of PBMCs. These receptors all come from a woman aged 18-30 years in good health.

This clonotype has ten or more counts. The genes are TRBV10-3 and TRBJ1-5, with D hard to call. Germline V gene sequence: CDR1 ENHRY, CDR2 SYGVKD. The CDR3 runs 14 residues. V was cut by 11 bases and J by 3 bases, with 17 bases left in between. CDR3 DNA: TGTGCCTCACGACCAGAGGGAAACAATCAGCCCCAGCATTTT. It encodes CASRPEGNNQPQHF.

Regarding this clonotype: One base away lies a much larger clone, so this may be a sequencing read error. The genes are TRBV5-1 and TRBJ2-2; 12 bases match TRBD1. Trimming at V came to 7 bases and at J to 3 bases, leaving 10 bases not matched to a gene. Germline V CDR1 and CDR2: SGHRS, YFSETQ. The CDR3 sequence is 17 residues long. The CDR3 region has the DNA TGCGCCAGCGGCGTATCCGGGACAGGGGGCCACACCGGGGAGCTGTTTTTT. It yields the protein CASGVSGTGGHTGELFF. The variable domain in full, completed from reference TRBV5-1 and TRBJ2-2, reads KAGVTQTPRYLIKTRGQQVTLSCSPISGHRSVSWYQQTPGQGLQFLFEYFSETQRNKGNFPGRFSGRQFSNSRSEMNVSTLELGDSALYLCASGVSGTGGHTGELFFGEGSRLTVL.

The chain couples TRBV9 to TRBJ2-5, with 9 bases aligning to TRBD2. The CDR3 runs to 16 residues. Trimming cost V 0 bases and J 2 bases; bases outside gene matches: 5. Germline V CDR1 and CDR2: SGDLS, YYNGEE. CDR3 sequence: CASSVERAGGQETQYF. The CDR3 coding sequence is TGTGCCAGCAGCGTAGAGCGAGCGGGGGGTCAAGAGACCCAGTACTTC.

This clonotype was detected many times. The J gene is TRBJ2-1, the V gene TRBV7-9; D remains ambiguous. CDR1 and CDR2 from the germline V gene are SEHNR and FQNEAQ (reference sequence). The V end was cut by 1 base, the J end by 8 bases, with 6 bases between. This CDR3 is built from 12 residues. The CDR3 DNA reads as TGTGCCAGCAGCTTAGGCCTCCATGAGCAGTTCTTC. The encoded protein is CASSLGLHEQFF.

This clonotype was observed at least ten times. The junction departs from germline at one end; a sequencing error may be responsible. This chain uses TRBV28 with TRBJ1-4, with TRBD1 as a possible D gene (5 bases). The CDR3 extends over 16 amino acids. The V gene's germline CDR1 is MDHEN and CDR2 SYDVKM. The CDR3 reads CASSPPRQTTNEKLFF. In nucleotides, the CDR3 is TGTGCCAGCAGTCCCCCCAGACAGACAACAAATGAAAAACTGTTTTTT.

The chain combines TRBV5-1 with TRBJ1-1; TRBD1 is a possible D gene (6 bases). Germline V CDR1 and CDR2: SGHRS, YFSETQ. The V end lost 4 bases, the J end lost 5 bases, and 9 bases lay between the germline ends. The CDR3 spans 12 residues. CDR3: CASSRGTTEAFF. The DNA for the CDR3 is TGCGCCAGCAGCCGCGGGACAACTGAAGCTTTCTTT.

This clonotype turned up a few times. This chain uses TRBV6-2 or TRBV6-3 with TRBJ2-7; 13 bases are a match to TRBD2. Germline values: CDR1 MNHEY, CDR2 SVGEGT. Unmatched junction bases numbered 14, after V lost 6 bases and J lost 3 bases. This CDR3 comprises 18 residues. The CDR3 coding sequence is TGTGCCAGCAGATCCGGACTAGCGGGAGCCTTGGGGGACTACGAGCAGTACTTC. This translates into CASRSGLAGALGDYEQYF.

This clonotype was seen only a few times. The chain links TRBV20-1 to TRBJ1-2; the D gene is possibly TRBD1 (5 bases). V lost 5 bases and J lost 2, with 12 bases in between. The CDR3 runs 13 residues. Germline values: CDR1 DFQATT, CDR2 SNEGSKA (reference sequence). The CDR3 here is CSAGARGNYGYTF. For the CDR3, the DNA is TGCAGTGCTGGGGCTCGGGGGAACTATGGCTACACCTTC.

In this sample, this clonotype turned up many times. This rearrangement joins TRBV5-5 to TRBJ2-1; D might be TRBD1 or TRBD2, each matching 7 bases. Trimming took 0 bases from V and 5 from J, leaving 12 bases between them. The germline V gene has CDR1 SGHKS and CDR2 YYEKEE (reference sequence). The CDR3 is made up of 15 amino acids. CDR3 DNA sequence: TGTGCCAGCAGCTTGGCGGGGGGACAGCACAATGAGCAGTTCTTC. Residues: CASSLAGGQHNEQFF.

At least ten counts were recorded for this clonotype. The V call is TRBV27, the J call TRBJ2-1; TRBD2 is a possible D gene (6 bases). The CDR3 contains 13 residues. The V and J ends lost 4 bases and 5 bases respectively, with 9 bases between them. Germline CDR1 reads MNHEY; CDR2 reads SMNVEV (reference sequence). The CDR3 DNA reads as TGTGCCAGCAGTTGGAGGGCTCACAATGAGCAGTTCTTC. It yields the protein CASSWRAHNEQFF.

The chain employs TRBV4-1 and TRBJ1-1; perhaps TRBD1 as D (6 bases). Trimming left V 0 bases short and J 3 bases short, with 17 bases between. Germline loops: CDR1 MGHRA, CDR2 YSYEKL. This CDR3 is built from 17 residues. CDR3 amino acids: CASSQDYRAPRDTEAFF. The CDR3 DNA is TGCGCCAGCAGCCAAGATTACAGGGCCCCCCGGGACACTGAAGCTTTCTTT.

This clonotype was detected a few times. The rearrangement links TRBV12-3 or TRBV12-4 to TRBJ1-5, with D perhaps matching TRBD1 (5 bases). The germline V and J ends were trimmed by 0 bases and 6 bases, with 9 bases remaining between them. CDR3 length equals 14 residues. DNA for the CDR3: TGTGCCAGCAGTTTAGCGGTGGGGGGTCAGCCCCAGCATTTT. Translation gives CASSLAVGGQPQHF.

This clonotype was counted between two and nine times. The rearrangement joins TRBV6-1 to TRBJ1-3; possibly TRBD1 for D (5 bases). Germline V gene sequence: CDR1 MNHNS, CDR2 SASEGT. The germline V and J ends were trimmed by 6 bases and 0 bases, with 12 bases remaining between them. The CDR3 contains 15 residues. In nucleotides, the CDR3 is TGTGCCAGCAGCCCCAACGGACACTCTGGAAACACCATATATTTT. Encoded protein: CASSPNGHSGNTIYF.

The sample holds a few counts of this clonotype. The genes are TRBV27 and TRBJ2-1, with D unresolved. The germline gives CDR1 MNHEY, CDR2 SMNVEV (reference sequence). V was trimmed by 3 bases and J by 8 bases, leaving 14 bases between them. The CDR3 has 14 amino acids. The CDR3 DNA reads TGTGCCAGCAGTTTTTTGGCCAGGTTGGATGAGCAGTTCTTC. It is translated as CASSFLARLDEQFF.

This clonotype was seen a few times. The chain has TRBV12-3 or TRBV12-4 and TRBJ2-1; TRBD1 aligns across 7 bases. The CDR3 runs to 15 residues. Trimming removed 5 bases from V and 4 bases from J; junction bases left unmatched: 8. CDR3 sequence (DNA): TGTGCCAGCAGTCAGGCCGGGACAGCGTACAATGAGCAGTTCTTC. It codes for CASSQAGTAYNEQFF.

The gene calls are TRBV3-1 and TRBJ2-1; 8 bases are shared with TRBD2. CDR3 length: 17 amino acids. Germline CDR1 LGHDT, CDR2 YNNKEL (reference sequence). J lost 5 bases, V lost 0 bases, and 9 bases had no gene match. CDR3 in DNA: TGTGCCAGCAGCCAAGATTATCTTCTAGCGGGCAACAATGAGCAGTTCTTC. This codes for CASSQDYLLAGNNEQFF.

Ten or more counts support this clonotype. The rearrangement uses TRBV6-2 or TRBV6-3 and TRBJ1-1; 7 bases line up with TRBD1. The V and J ends lost 6 bases and 5 bases, in that order; junction bases with no gene match: 9. CDR1 MNHEY and CDR2 SVGEGT come from the germline V gene. The CDR3 spans 14 residues. CDR3 sequence (DNA): TGTGCCAGCAGCGGACAGGCCCAACGGACTGAAGCTTTCTTT. It is translated as CASSGQAQRTEAFF.

This clonotype was detected ten times or more. The rearrangement links TRBV11-2 to TRBJ1-4, with TRBD1 matching 7 bases. CDR1 and CDR2 (germline): SGHAT, FQNNGV. The CDR3 loop spans 15 amino acids. Germline trimming cut 4 bases from V and 3 bases from J; bases unmatched to any gene: 5. CDR3 coding DNA: TGTGCCAGCAGCTCCTCAGGGGGATCTAATGAAAAACTGTTTTTT. Its protein is CASSSSGGSNEKLFF.

In this sample, this clonotype turned up many times. The chain recombines TRBV6-1 with TRBJ2-1; D might be TRBD1 or TRBD2, each matching 5 bases. Germline lookup yields CDR1 MNHNS and CDR2 SASEGT. The CDR3 covers 16 residues. The V end was cut by 8 bases, the J end by 0 bases, with 17 bases between. CDR3 protein: CASSRQSTSSYNEQFF. The CDR3 DNA is TGTGCCAGCTCCCGACAGTCAACTAGCTCCTACAATGAGCAGTTCTTC.

The chain joins TRBV29-1 to TRBJ2-3; 8 bases map to TRBD2. Germline CDR1 SQVTM, CDR2 ANQGSEA. The CDR3 contains 14 residues. The V and J ends lost 4 bases and 3 bases, in that order; junction bases with no gene match: 6. CDR3 DNA sequence: TGCAGCGTTGGGGTAGCGGGATTAACAGATACGCAGTATTTT. Its protein is CSVGVAGLTDTQYF.

This clonotype was seen more than once but under ten times. The V gene is TRBV4-2, the J gene TRBJ2-5; 10 nucleotides align to TRBD2. Germline trimming cut 4 bases from V and 3 bases from J; bases unmatched to any gene: 5. The germline gives CDR1 LGHNA, CDR2 YNFKEQ. CDR3 length: 15 amino acids. CDR3: CASSPGLAVEETQYF. The CDR3 DNA sequence: TGTGCCAGCAGCCCCGGACTAGCGGTTGAAGAGACCCAGTACTTC.

The rearrangement uses TRBV29-1 and TRBJ2-5; D could derive from TRBD1 or TRBD2 (6 bases each). This CDR3 has 16 amino acids. Trimming took 7 bases from V and 2 from J, leaving 23 bases between them. In germline, CDR1 is SQVTM, CDR2 ANQGSEA. The CDR3 bases are TGCAGCGCCAACCTATTGGGGGGCGGATTACAAGAGACCCAGTACTTC. This sequence encodes CSANLLGGGLQETQYF.

This clonotype was seen just once. The chain combines TRBV10-1 with TRBJ2-5; tentatively, D is TRBD1 or TRBD2 (5 bases each). CDR3 length equals 15 residues. V dropped 4 bases and J dropped 2 bases, with 14 bases sitting between them. Germline-derived CDR1 and CDR2 are WNHNN and SYGVQD (reference sequence). The DNA of the CDR3 is TGCGCCAGCAGTGTTCGGGGCCGGGTTCAAGAGACCCAGTACTTC. Translated: CASSVRGRVQETQYF.

A single count supports this clonotype. The chain links TRBV19 to TRBJ1-2; no definite D call. From germline, CDR1 is LNHDA and CDR2 SQIVND (reference sequence). The CDR3 is 14 residues long. V gave up 5 bases and J gave up 2 bases, with 12 bases separating them. The chain's CDR3 is CASSGGNTNYGYTF. The CDR3 nucleotides read TGTGCCAGTAGTGGTGGGAATACCAACTATGGCTACACCTTC.